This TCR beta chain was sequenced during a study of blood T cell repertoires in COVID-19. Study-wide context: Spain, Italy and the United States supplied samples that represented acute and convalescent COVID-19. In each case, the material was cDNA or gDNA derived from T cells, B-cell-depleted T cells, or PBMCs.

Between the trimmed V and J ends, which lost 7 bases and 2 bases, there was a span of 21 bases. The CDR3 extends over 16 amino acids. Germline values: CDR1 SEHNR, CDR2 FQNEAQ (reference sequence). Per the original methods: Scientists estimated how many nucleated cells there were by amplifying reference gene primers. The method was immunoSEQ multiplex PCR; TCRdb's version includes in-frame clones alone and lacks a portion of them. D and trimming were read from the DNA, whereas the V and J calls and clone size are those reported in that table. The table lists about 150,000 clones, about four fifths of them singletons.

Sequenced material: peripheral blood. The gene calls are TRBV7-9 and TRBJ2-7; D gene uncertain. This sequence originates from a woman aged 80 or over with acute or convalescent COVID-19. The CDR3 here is CASNNYPQHLTYEQYF. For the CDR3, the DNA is TGTGCCAGCAATAACTACCCCCAACACCTGACCTACGAGCAGTACTTC.